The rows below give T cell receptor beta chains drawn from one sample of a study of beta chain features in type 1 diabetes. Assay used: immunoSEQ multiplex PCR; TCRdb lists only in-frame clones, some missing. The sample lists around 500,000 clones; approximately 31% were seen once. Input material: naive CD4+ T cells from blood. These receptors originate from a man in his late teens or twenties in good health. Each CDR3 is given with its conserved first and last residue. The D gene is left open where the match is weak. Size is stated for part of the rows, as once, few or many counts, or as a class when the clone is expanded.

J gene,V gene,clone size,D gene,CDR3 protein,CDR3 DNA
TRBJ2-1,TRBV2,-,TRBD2,CASSDLAGGTGEQFF,TGTGCCAGCAGTGATCTAGCGGGAGGAACGGGTGAGCAGTTCTTC
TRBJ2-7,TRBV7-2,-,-,CASSLAPGQMYF,TGTGCCAGCAGCTTAGCGCCTGGACAGATGTACTTC
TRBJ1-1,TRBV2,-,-,CASRAVTEAFF,TGTGCCAGCAGGGCGGTGACTGAAGCTTTCTTT
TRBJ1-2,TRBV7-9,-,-,CASSLGQDYGYTF,TGTGCCAGCAGCTTAGGACAAGACTATGGCTACACCTTC
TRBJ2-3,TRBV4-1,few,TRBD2,CASSATGTSGIGADTQYF,TGCGCCAGCAGCGCCACCGGGACTAGCGGGATAGGCGCAGATACGCAGTATTTT
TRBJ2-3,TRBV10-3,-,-,CAINKGSDTQYF,TGTGCCATCAACAAGGGATCCGATACGCAGTATTTT
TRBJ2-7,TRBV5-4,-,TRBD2,CASSKGLAAYEQYF,TGTGCCAGCAGCAAGGGACTAGCGGCTTACGAGCAGTACTTC
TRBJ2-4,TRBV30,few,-,CAWSVNLLAKNIQYF,TGTGCCTGGAGTGTAAACTTACTAGCCAAAAACATTCAGTACTTC
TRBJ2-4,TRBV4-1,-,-,CASSQPYSPAAKNIQYF,TGCGCCAGCAGCCAACCCTACAGCCCGGCGGCCAAAAACATTCAGTACTTC
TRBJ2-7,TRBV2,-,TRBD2,CASSEIGTSGRQYF,TGTGCCAGCAGCGAGATAGGGACTAGCGGGAGACAGTACTTC
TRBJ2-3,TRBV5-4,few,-,CASSLAGTDTQYF,TGTGCCAGCAGCTTGGCCGGCACAGATACGCAGTATTTT
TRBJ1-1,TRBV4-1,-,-,CASSQGGHRNTEAFF,TGCGCCAGCAGCCAAGGGGGACACCGGAACACTGAAGCTTTCTTT
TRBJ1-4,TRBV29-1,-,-,CSVRTGIQAEKLFF,TGCAGCGTCCGAACCGGGATCCAAGCGGAAAAACTGTTTTTT
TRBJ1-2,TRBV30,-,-,CAWTDNNYGYTF,TGTGCCTGGACGGACAACAACTATGGCTACACCTTC
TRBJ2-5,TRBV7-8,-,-,CASRYRAQETQYF,TGTGCCAGCCGGTACAGAGCTCAAGAGACCCAGTACTTC